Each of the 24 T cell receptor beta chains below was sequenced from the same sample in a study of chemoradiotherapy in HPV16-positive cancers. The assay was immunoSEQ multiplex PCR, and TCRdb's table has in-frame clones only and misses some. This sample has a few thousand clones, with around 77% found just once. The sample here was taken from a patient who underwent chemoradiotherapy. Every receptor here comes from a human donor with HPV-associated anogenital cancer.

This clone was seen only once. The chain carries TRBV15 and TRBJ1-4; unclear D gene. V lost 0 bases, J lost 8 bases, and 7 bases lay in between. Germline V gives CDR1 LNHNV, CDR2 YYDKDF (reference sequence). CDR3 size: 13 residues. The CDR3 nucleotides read TGTGCCACCAGCAGAGATCTCGGGGAAAAACTGTTTTTT. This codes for CATSRDLGEKLFF. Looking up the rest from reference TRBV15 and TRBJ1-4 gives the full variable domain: DAMVIQNPRYQVTQFGKPVTLSCSQTLNHNVMYWYQQKSSQAPKLLFHYYDKDFNNEADTPDNFQSRRPNTSFCFLDIRSPGLGDTAMYLCATSRDLGEKLFFGSGTQLSVL.

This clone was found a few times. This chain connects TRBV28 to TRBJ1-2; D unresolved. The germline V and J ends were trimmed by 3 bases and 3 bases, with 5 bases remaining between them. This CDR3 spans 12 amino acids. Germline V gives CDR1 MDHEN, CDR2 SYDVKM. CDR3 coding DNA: TGTGCCAGCAGTTTGGTTGACTATGGCTACACCTTC. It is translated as CASSLVDYGYTF.

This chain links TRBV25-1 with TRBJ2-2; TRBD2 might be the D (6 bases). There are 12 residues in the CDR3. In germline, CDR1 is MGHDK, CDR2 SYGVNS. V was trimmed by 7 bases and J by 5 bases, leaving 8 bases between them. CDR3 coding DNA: TGTGCCAGCACGGCGGGAACCGGGGAGCTGTTTTTT. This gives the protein CASTAGTGELFF. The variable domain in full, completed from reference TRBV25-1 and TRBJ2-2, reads EADIYQTPRYLVIGTGKKITLECSQTMGHDKMYWYQQDPGMELHLIHYSYGVNSTEKGDLSSESTVSRIRTEHFPLTLESARPSHTSQYLCASTAGTGELFFGEGSRLTVL.

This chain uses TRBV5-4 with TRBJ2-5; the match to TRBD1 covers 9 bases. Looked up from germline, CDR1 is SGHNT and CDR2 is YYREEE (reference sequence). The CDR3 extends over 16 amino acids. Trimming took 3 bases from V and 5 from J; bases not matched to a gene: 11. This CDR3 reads CASSSPVGGTGETQYF. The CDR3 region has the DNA TGTGCCAGCAGCTCTCCGGTCGGAGGGACAGGGGAGACCCAGTACTTC.

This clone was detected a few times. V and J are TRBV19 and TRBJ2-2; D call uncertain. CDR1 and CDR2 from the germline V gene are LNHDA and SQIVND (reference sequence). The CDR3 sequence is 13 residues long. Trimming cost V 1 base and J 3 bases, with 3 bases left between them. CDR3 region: CASSIGDTGELFF. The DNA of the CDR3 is TGTGCCAGTAGTATAGGGGACACCGGGGAGCTGTTTTTT.

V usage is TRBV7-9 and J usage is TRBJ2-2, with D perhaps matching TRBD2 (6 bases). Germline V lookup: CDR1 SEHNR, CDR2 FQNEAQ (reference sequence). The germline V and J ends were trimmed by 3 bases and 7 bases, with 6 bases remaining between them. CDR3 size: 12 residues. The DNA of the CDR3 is TGTGCCAGCAGCTTTAGCGGCGGGGAGCTGTTTTTT. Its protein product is CASSFSGGELFF. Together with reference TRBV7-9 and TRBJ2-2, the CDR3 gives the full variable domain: DTGVSQNPRHKITKRGQNVTFRCDPISEHNRLYWYRQTLGQGPEFLTYFQNEAQLEKSRLLSDRFSAERPKGSFSTLEIQRTEQGDSAMYLCASSFSGGELFFGEGSRLTVL.

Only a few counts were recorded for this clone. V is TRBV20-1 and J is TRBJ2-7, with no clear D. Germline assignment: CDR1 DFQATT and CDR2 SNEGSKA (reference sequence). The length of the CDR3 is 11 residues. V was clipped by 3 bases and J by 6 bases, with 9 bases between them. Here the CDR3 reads CSASRALEQYF. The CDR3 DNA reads TGCAGTGCTAGCCGAGCTCTCGAGCAGTACTTC.

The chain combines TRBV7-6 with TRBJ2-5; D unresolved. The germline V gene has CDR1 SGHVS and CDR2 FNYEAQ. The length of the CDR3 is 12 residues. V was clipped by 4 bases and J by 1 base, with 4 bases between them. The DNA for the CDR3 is TGTGCCAGCAGCTCACGCCAAGAGACCCAGTACTTC. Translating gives CASSSRQETQYF.

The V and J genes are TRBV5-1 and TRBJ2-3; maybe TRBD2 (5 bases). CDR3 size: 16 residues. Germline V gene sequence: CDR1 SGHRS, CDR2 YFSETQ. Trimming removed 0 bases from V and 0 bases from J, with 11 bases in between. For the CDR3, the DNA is TGCGCCAGCAGCTTGGGAGGGTCTTCTAGCACAGATACGCAGTATTTT. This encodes CASSLGGSSSTDTQYF.

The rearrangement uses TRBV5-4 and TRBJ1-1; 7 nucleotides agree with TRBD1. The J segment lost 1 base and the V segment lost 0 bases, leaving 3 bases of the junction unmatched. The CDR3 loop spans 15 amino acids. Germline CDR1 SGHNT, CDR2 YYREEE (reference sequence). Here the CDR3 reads CASSLVTGRNTEAFF. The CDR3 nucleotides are TGTGCCAGCAGCTTGGTGACAGGGAGGAACACTGAAGCTTTCTTT.

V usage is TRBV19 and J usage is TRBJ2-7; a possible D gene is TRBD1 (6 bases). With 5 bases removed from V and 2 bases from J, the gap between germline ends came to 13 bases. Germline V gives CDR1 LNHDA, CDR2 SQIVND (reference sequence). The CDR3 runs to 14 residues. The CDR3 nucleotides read TGTGCCAGTAGTCTTAAAGGACAGCCCTACGAGCAGTACTTC. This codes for CASSLKGQPYEQYF.

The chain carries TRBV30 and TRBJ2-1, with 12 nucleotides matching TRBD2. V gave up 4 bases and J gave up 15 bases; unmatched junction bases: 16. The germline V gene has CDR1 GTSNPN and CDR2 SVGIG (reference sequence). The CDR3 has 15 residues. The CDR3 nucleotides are TGTGCCTGGACCTTAGGACTAGCGGGGTCCTCAGGGCGGTTCTTC. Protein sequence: CAWTLGLAGSSGRFF.

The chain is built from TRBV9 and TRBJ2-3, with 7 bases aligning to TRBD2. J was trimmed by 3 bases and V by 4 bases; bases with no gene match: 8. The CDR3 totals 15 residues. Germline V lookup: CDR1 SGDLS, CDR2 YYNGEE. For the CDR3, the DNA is TGTGCCAGCAGCCAGCGGGGAGAAGTGACAGATACGCAGTATTTT. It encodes CASSQRGEVTDTQYF.

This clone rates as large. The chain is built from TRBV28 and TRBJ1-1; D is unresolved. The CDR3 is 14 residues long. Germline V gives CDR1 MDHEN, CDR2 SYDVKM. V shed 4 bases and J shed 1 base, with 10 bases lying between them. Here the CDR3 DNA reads TGTGCCAGCAGTTCCCCTACGAGGAACACTGAAGCTTTCTTT. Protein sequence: CASSSPTRNTEAFF.

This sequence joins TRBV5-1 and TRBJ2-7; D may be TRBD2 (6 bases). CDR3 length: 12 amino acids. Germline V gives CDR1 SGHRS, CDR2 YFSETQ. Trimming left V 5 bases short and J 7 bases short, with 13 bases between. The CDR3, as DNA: TGCGCCAGCAGTTCTACCGGGACTGAGCAGTACTTC. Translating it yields CASSSTGTEQYF.

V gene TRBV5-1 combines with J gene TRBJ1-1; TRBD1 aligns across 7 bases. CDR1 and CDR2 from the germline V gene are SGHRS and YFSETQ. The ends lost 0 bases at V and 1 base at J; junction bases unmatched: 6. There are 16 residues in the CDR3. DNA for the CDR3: TGCGCCAGCAGCTTGGGACAGGGACGTACGAACACTGAAGCTTTCTTT. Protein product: CASSLGQGRTNTEAFF.

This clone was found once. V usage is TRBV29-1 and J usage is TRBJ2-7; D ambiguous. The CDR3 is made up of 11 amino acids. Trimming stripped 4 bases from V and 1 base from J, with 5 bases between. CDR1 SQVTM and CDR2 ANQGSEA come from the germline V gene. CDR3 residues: CSVVVSYEQYF. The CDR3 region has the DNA TGCAGCGTTGTTGTATCCTACGAGCAGTACTTC.

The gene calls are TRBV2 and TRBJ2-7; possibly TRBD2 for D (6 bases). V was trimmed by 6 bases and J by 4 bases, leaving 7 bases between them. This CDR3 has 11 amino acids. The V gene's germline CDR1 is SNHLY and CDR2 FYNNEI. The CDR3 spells CASRGTYEQYF. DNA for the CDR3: TGTGCCAGCAGGGGGACTTACGAGCAGTACTTC.

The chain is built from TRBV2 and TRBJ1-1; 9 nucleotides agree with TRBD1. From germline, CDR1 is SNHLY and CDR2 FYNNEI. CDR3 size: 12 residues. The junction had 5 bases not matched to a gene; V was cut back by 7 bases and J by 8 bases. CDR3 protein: CASILDRGEAFF. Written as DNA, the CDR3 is TGTGCCAGCATACTGGACAGGGGAGAAGCTTTCTTT. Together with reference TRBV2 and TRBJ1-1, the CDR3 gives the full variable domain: EPEVTQTPSHQVTQMGQEVILRCVPISNHLYFYWYRQILGQKVEFLVSFYNNEISEKSEIFDDQFSVERPDGSNFTLKIRSTKLEDSAMYFCASILDRGEAFFGQGTRLTVV.

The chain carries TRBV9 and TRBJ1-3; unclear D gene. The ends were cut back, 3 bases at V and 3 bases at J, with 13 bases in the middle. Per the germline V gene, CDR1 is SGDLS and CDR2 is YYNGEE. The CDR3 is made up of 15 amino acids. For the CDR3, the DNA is TGTGCCAGCAGCGGGCCCCAGGCGAGTGGAAACACCATATATTTT. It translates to CASSGPQASGNTIYF.

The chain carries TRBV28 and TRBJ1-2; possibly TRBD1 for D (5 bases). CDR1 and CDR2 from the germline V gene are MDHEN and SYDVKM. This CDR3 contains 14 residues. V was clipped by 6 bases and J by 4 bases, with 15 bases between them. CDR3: CASSLAGVGYGYTF. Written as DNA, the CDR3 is TGTGCCAGCAGCCTCGCGGGGGTCGGCTATGGCTACACCTTC.

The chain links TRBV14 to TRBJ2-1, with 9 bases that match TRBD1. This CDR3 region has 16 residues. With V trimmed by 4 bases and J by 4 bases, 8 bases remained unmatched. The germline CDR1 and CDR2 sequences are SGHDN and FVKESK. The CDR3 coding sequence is TGTGCCAGCAGCCCTCCGGGGACAGGGAGTTACAATGAGCAGTTCTTC. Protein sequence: CASSPPGTGSYNEQFF.

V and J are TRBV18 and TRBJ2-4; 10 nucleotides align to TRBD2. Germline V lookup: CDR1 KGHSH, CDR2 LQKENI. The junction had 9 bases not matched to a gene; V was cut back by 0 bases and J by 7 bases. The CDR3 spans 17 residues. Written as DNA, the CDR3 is TGTGCCAGCTCACCACCGGGGTTAGCGGGAGGCTCCAACATTCAGTACTTC. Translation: CASSPPGLAGGSNIQYF. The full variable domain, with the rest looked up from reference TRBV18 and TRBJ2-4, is NAGVMQNPRHLVRRRGQEARLRCSPMKGHSHVYWYRQLPEEGLKFMVYLQKENIIDESGMPKERFSAEFPKEGPSILRIQQVVRGDSAAYFCASSPPGLAGGSNIQYFGAGTRLSVL.

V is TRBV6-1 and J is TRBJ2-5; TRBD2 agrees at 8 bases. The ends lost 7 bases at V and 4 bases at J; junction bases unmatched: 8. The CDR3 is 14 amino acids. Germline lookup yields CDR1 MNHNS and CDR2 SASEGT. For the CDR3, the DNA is TGTGCCAGCACTTCGGGGGGGGCCGGAGAGACCCAGTACTTC. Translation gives CASTSGGAGETQYF.